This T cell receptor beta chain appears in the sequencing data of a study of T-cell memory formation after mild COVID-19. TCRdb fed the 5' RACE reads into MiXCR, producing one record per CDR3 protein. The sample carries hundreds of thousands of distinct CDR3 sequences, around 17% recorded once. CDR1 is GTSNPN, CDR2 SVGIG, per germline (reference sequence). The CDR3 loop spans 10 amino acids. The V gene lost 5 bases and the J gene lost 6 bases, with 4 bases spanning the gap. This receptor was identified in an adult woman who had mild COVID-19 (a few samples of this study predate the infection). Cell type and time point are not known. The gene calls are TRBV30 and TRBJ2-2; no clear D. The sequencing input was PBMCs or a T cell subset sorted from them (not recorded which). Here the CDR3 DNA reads TGTGCCTGGGGAGCCGGGGAGCTGTTTTTT. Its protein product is CAWGAGELFF.